These 9 T cell receptor beta chains were all obtained from the same sample, sequenced in a study of cytomegalovirus exposure and HLA in healthy donors. The PCR was carried out with 60 Vbeta primers and 13 Jbeta primers. Data came from immunoSEQ multiplex PCR; TCRdb stores just in-frame clones and leaves some out. The sample includes under 200,000 clones, roughly 80% of them seen just once. Sequences were obtained from PBMCs. The receptors were gathered from a woman aged 45-60 years in good health and CMV-seronegative.

The chain employs TRBV7-2 and TRBJ2-7; a possible D gene is TRBD1 (6 bases). The V gene's germline CDR1 is SGHTA and CDR2 FQGNSA. This CDR3 has 13 amino acids. The ends were cut back, 5 bases at V and 7 bases at J, with 15 bases in the middle. This CDR3 reads CASSGRRQGEQYF. The CDR3, as DNA: TGTGCCAGCAGCGGAAGACGCCAGGGGGAGCAGTACTTC.

CDR3 loop: CASSILGQGLREQYF. CDR3 nucleotides: TGTGCCAGTAGTATCTTGGGACAGGGGCTGCGGGAGCAGTACTTC. This chain connects TRBV19 to TRBJ2-7; 10 bases agree with TRBD1. Germline V gives CDR1 LNHDA, CDR2 SQIVND (reference sequence). The CDR3 runs to 15 residues. J lost 7 bases, V lost 3 bases, and 9 bases had no gene match.

This clone occurred a few times. The chain has TRBV5-6 and TRBJ1-1; a possible D gene is TRBD1 (6 bases). CDR3 size: 13 residues. The germline V and J ends were trimmed by 4 bases and 1 base, with 8 bases remaining between them. Germline-derived CDR1 and CDR2 are SGHDT and YYEEEE. As DNA, the CDR3 is TGTGCCAGCAGCGCGACAGGGAACACTGAAGCTTTCTTT. It yields the protein CASSATGNTEAFF. The full variable domain, with the rest looked up from reference TRBV5-6 and TRBJ1-1, is DAGVTQSPTHLIKTRGQQVTLRCSPKSGHDTVSWYQQALGQGPQFIFQYYEEEERQRGNFPDRFSGHQFPNYSSELNVNALLLGDSALYLCASSATGNTEAFFGQGTRLTVV.

V and J are TRBV19 and TRBJ2-6, with 7 bases that match TRBD2. Trimming at V came to 6 bases and at J to 3 bases, leaving 5 bases not matched to a gene. Germline V gene lookup returns CDR1 LNHDA and CDR2 SQIVND (reference sequence). This CDR3 comprises 15 residues. The CDR3 nucleotides read TGTGCCAGTAGGAAAGCGGGGTTTGGGGCCAACGTCCTGACTTTC. Translating it yields CASRKAGFGANVLTF.

The V call is TRBV28, the J call TRBJ1-4; D possibly corresponds to TRBD1 (5 bases). V lost 10 bases and J lost 7, with 16 bases in between. Per the germline V gene, CDR1 is MDHEN and CDR2 is SYDVKM. The CDR3 length is 13 residues. The CDR3: CATLRGLGEKLFF. In DNA form, the CDR3 reads TGTGCCACCTTAAGGGGTTTGGGTGAAAAACTGTTTTTT. The full variable domain, with the rest looked up from reference TRBV28 and TRBJ1-4, is DVKVTQSSRYLVKRTGEKVFLECVQDMDHENMFWYRQDPGLGLRLIYFSYDVKMKEKGDIPEGYSVSREKKERFSLILESASTNQTSMYLCATLRGLGEKLFFGSGTQLSVL.

The chain uses TRBV5-6 and TRBJ2-3, with D possibly matching TRBD2 (5 bases). V lost 6 bases, J lost 6 bases, and 20 bases lay in between. Germline CDR1 and CDR2: SGHDT and YYEEEE. The CDR3 totals 15 residues. The CDR3 DNA sequence: TGTGCCAGCAACCTGAACCGGGGTCCTGGGGATACGCAGTATTTT. Amino acids: CASNLNRGPGDTQYF. The whole variable domain, remainder taken from reference TRBV5-6 and TRBJ2-3, is DAGVTQSPTHLIKTRGQQVTLRCSPKSGHDTVSWYQQALGQGPQFIFQYYEEEERQRGNFPDRFSGHQFPNYSSELNVNALLLGDSALYLCASNLNRGPGDTQYFGPGTRLTVL.

This sequence joins TRBV6-1 and TRBJ2-7; possibly TRBD1 for D (6 bases). V was pared by 6 bases and J by 6 bases, with 12 bases between. This CDR3 has 12 amino acids. Germline lookup yields CDR1 MNHNS and CDR2 SASEGT. CDR3 coding DNA: TGTGCCAGCAGGCCCACAGGGAGCGAGCAGTACTTC. Protein product: CASRPTGSEQYF.

This chain uses TRBV19 with TRBJ2-7; the D gene is possibly TRBD1 (5 bases). With 3 bases removed from V and 5 bases from J, the gap between germline ends came to 14 bases. The germline V gene encodes CDR1 LNHDA and CDR2 SQIVND (reference sequence). The CDR3 covers 14 residues. The CDR3 DNA follows: TGTGCCAGTAGTATGTCCAGGGCTATGGACGAGCAGTACTTC. Its translation is CASSMSRAMDEQYF.

The chain combines TRBV2 with TRBJ2-3; D is unclear. V lost 6 bases and J 2 bases, leaving 12 bases between the germline ends. This CDR3 region has 14 residues. Looked up from germline, CDR1 is SNHLY and CDR2 is FYNNEI. The CDR3 region is CASRVALFTDTQYF. For the CDR3, the DNA is TGTGCCAGCAGGGTCGCACTATTCACAGATACGCAGTATTTT.